This T cell receptor (beta chain) was obtained from a study of CD8+CD57+ T cells in acquired aplastic anemia. CDR1 and CDR2 (germline): SEHNR, FQNEAQ (reference sequence). This CDR3 contains 15 residues. Trimming shortened V by 8 bases and J by 3 bases, and 17 bases separated the two germline ends. Those patients picked for sequencing had displayed CD8+CD57+ cell expansion on flow cytometry. Therapy had not been given to patients before blood sampling. Template material for TCR beta VDJ and CDR3 profiling consisted of genomic DNA. A single record per CDR3 protein comes from TCRdb applying MiXCR to the reads. The data contain over 150,000 distinct CDR3 sequences, nearly 65% of them singletons.

The chain employs TRBV7-9 and TRBJ1-3, with D possibly being TRBD1 (5 bases). The sequenced sample was sorted CD4+, CD8+, or CD8+CD57+ T cells (not recorded which) from PBMCs. The clonotype originates from a human donor with aplastic anemia. For the CDR3, the DNA is TGTGCCAGCTCAAAAAGAGGGGCTGATGGAAACACCATATATTTT. The encoded protein is CASSKRGADGNTIYF.